The source of this TCR beta chain is a study of T cell repertoires in cytomegalovirus infection. Study overall: It was the public TCR beta signatures that indicated both CMV infection and matching HLA type.

The germline V gene has CDR1 MNHEY and CDR2 SMNVEV (reference sequence). The CDR3 has 15 residues. The V gene lost 0 bases and the J gene lost 2 bases, with 11 bases spanning the gap. As for this clonotype: As yet, its antigen is unknown.

TCRdb independently ran MiXCR on the reads; one entry per CDR3 protein. There are more than 40,000 distinct CDR3 sequences in the sample; over 20% occur only once, and around 90% lies in the top ten. The rearrangement joins TRBV27 to TRBJ2-7; D remains unclear. The sample was CD8+ T cells from cultured PBMCs, taken from culture after CMV antigen stimulation. This TCR was sampled from a human donor in good health (CMV status not recorded). Some clones in this sample may be carry-over from other donors' samples. In nucleotides, the CDR3 is TGTGCCAGCAGTTTATCGGCGGTCACAGCCTACGAGCAGTACTTC. Protein product: CASSLSAVTAYEQYF.